This TCR beta chain originates from a study of blood T cells in healthy people across ages. This clonotype was observed a single time. A second PCR, run for about 7 to 11 cycles, used a sample-barcoded 5' primer plus a J-beta primer mix. TCRdb reprocessed the 5' RACE reads with MiXCR, giving one entry per CDR3 protein. The sample consists of 780,000 or so distinct CDR3 sequences, 45% to 70% of them appearing once. Sequenced: blood. The source is a man aged 35-49 years in good health.

The CDR3 nucleotides read TGTGCCAGCAGTACCGGGAGCACACCCCTCCACTTT. The encoded protein is CASSTGSTPLHF. The chain joins TRBV12-3 or TRBV12-4 to TRBJ1-6; D gene unclear. V was cut by 5 bases and J by 11 bases, with 10 bases left in between. The CDR3 extends over 12 amino acids.